This entry is about one T cell receptor beta chain. Its antigen is as yet unknown. This entry comes from a study of cytomegalovirus exposure and HLA in healthy donors. PCR was performed using 60 Vbeta and 13 Jbeta primers. This table comes from immunoSEQ multiplex PCR, and its TCRdb copy is limited to in-frame clones, with some not included. The sample carries under 200,000 clones, over 70% recorded once. General study points: The listing of 160 or so TCR beta chains classed them as cytomegalovirus-associated. It was reportedly the case that the classifier diagnosed cytomegalovirus status with high specificity and sensitivity. Later, an analysis found that common viral pathogens appeared to be linked with several of the most significant clusters.

Source material: PBMCs. This clonotype was sampled from a woman aged 18-29 years in good health and CMV-seropositive.

The CDR3 is CASKGGPYEQYF. CDR3 DNA: TGTGCCAGCAAGGGAGGCCCCTACGAGCAGTACTTC. The rearrangement joins TRBV2 to TRBJ2-5; a weak D match, TRBD2 (6 bases). The J call may be in error: the DNA end matches TRBJ2-7 better. Germline CDR1 is SNHLY and CDR2 is FYNNEI. The CDR3 is made up of 12 amino acids.